Listed here are 21 T cell receptor beta chains from one sample, sequenced in a study of spatial heterogeneity in lung cancer. Indicated time point: sample taken at primary tumor resection. TCRs were sequenced from unsorted whole RNA of tumor, nontumor lung or PBMC. TCRdb analysed the 5' RACE reads with MiXCR anew, one entry per CDR3 protein. The data contain 35,000 to 55,000 distinct CDR3 sequences, roughly 15% of them seen just once; the ten biggest clones take up 55% to 65%. This material consisted of PBMCs, taken at surgery. These receptors originate from a male donor with early-stage non-small cell lung cancer.

This clonotype was observed at least ten times. V and J are TRBV11-2 and TRBJ1-1; no clear D. Trimming took off 3 bases at V and 2 bases at J, with 7 bases between the two ends. The germline gives CDR1 SGHAT, CDR2 FQNNGV. The CDR3 length is 13 residues. CDR3 in amino acids: CASSLAGNTEAFF. The CDR3 nucleotides are TGTGCCAGCAGCTTGGCAGGAAACACTGAAGCTTTCTTT.

The chain joins TRBV5-1 to TRBJ2-3; D may be TRBD1 (7 bases). The CDR3 has 14 residues. V was cut by 3 bases and J by 3 bases, with 11 bases left in between. CDR1 is SGHRS and CDR2 is YFSETQ in the germline V gene. This CDR3 reads CASSSEGATDTQYF. The DNA for the CDR3 is TGCGCCAGCAGCTCGGAGGGGGCTACAGATACGCAGTATTTT.

The V call is TRBV6-2 or TRBV6-3, the J call TRBJ1-5; D not certain. The length of the CDR3 is 14 residues. From germline, CDR1 is MNHEY and CDR2 SVGEGT. Trimming removed 6 bases at V and 6 bases at J, with 15 bases between. The CDR3, as DNA: TGTGCCAGCAGATCGTCAGTACCAAGTCAGCCCCAGCATTTT. Its translation: CASRSSVPSQPQHF.

The rearrangement joins TRBV29-1 to TRBJ2-6, with a tentative D call TRBD2 (5 bases). The V gene lost 2 bases and the J gene lost 0 bases, with 20 bases spanning the gap. The CDR3 contains 19 residues. Germline V gene lookup returns CDR1 SQVTM and CDR2 ANQGSEA. CDR3 in amino acids: CSVEKWSGRLLSGANVLTF. CDR3 in DNA: TGCAGCGTTGAAAAGTGGTCCGGCAGACTACTCTCTGGGGCCAACGTCCTGACTTTC.

This clonotype was detected ten times or more. In DNA, the CDR3 is TGCGCCAGCAGCGTCCGGGACAGGGGATCCGGGGAGCTGTTTTTT. Translating it yields CASSVRDRGSGELFF. The chain has TRBV5-1 and TRBJ2-2; 10 nucleotides agree with TRBD1. This CDR3 is built from 15 residues. Germline values: CDR1 SGHRS, CDR2 YFSETQ. V shed 4 bases, J shed 6 bases, and the junction held 6 bases outside the gene matches.

J is TRBJ1-1 and V is TRBV12-3 or TRBV12-4; the D is unclear. Deletions cut 5 bases from V and 4 bases from J, with 11 bases between. The CDR3 runs to 13 residues. The CDR3 here is CASSVGRGTEAFF. In DNA, the CDR3 is TGTGCCAGCAGTGTGGGCCGGGGCACTGAAGCTTTCTTT.

Only a few counts were recorded for this clonotype. The chain combines TRBV18 with TRBJ1-1; 9 positions match TRBD1. Trimming took 8 bases from V and 8 from J; bases not matched to a gene: 12. Germline CDR1 reads KGHSH; CDR2 reads LQKENI. The CDR3 totals 14 residues. This chain's CDR3 is CASQIGTGNWEAFF. As DNA, the CDR3 is TGTGCCAGCCAAATTGGGACAGGGAACTGGGAAGCTTTCTTT.

V usage is TRBV4-1 and J usage is TRBJ2-5; D possibly corresponds to TRBD1 (8 bases). The CDR3 covers 15 residues. Trimming took 1 base from V and 5 from J, leaving 14 bases between them. Germline lookup yields CDR1 MGHRA and CDR2 YSYEKL. For the CDR3, the DNA is TGCGCCAGCAGCCAAGGGGACAGGCGGGGGGAGACCCAGTACTTC. Encoded protein: CASSQGDRRGETQYF.

This clonotype was seen at least ten times. The chain links TRBV5-1 to TRBJ2-1, with 11 bases fitting TRBD2. CDR1 SGHRS and CDR2 YFSETQ come from the germline V gene. Trimming took 4 bases from V and 7 from J; bases not matched to a gene: 7. The CDR3 sequence is 15 residues long. The CDR3 sequence: CASSLTSGTLNEQFF. The CDR3 DNA reads as TGCGCCAGCAGCCTGACTAGCGGGACCCTGAATGAGCAGTTCTTC.

There are a few counts of this clonotype. This chain links TRBV6-2 or TRBV6-3 with TRBJ1-1; unclear D gene. Germline V lookup: CDR1 MNHEY, CDR2 SVGEGT. CDR3 length: 13 amino acids. V was trimmed by 7 bases and J by 1 base, leaving 10 bases between them. In DNA, the CDR3 is TGTGCCAGCACCTTGTGGGAGAACACTGAAGCTTTCTTT. Translating gives CASTLWENTEAFF.

The rearrangement links TRBV12-3 or TRBV12-4 to TRBJ2-2; 7 bases line up with TRBD1. The CDR3 runs to 15 residues. The trim removed 6 bases at V and 0 bases at J, leaving 4 bases unmatched. For the CDR3, the DNA is TGTGCCAGCAGACGGACAGGATCGAACACCGGGGAGCTGTTTTTT. It translates to CASRRTGSNTGELFF.

This chain connects TRBV29-1 to TRBJ2-7; D could derive from TRBD1 or TRBD2 (5 bases each). The V gene's germline CDR1 is SQVTM and CDR2 ANQGSEA. The CDR3 extends over 13 amino acids. The ends were cut back, 1 base at V and 2 bases at J, with 9 bases in the middle. The CDR3 DNA reads as TGCAGCGTTGAAGTTGGGGGAACCTACGAGCAGTACTTC. Translated, it gives CSVEVGGTYEQYF.

This clonotype was seen many times. The chain carries TRBV12-3 or TRBV12-4 and TRBJ1-1; D remains unclear. V shed 4 bases and J shed 3 bases, with 12 bases lying between them. The CDR3 is 14 amino acids. The CDR3 bases are TGTGCCAGCAGTTCCAACCTGATTGACACTGAAGCTTTCTTT. Translated, it gives CASSSNLIDTEAFF.

This clonotype has only a few counts. The chain joins TRBV4-3 to TRBJ2-2, with 9 bases lining up with TRBD1. This CDR3 is built from 19 residues. With 0 bases clipped from V and 4 bases from J, the junction kept 12 bases outside the gene matches. Germline V gene sequence: CDR1 LGHNA, CDR2 YSLEER. CDR3 loop: CASSQDWGQGGISTGELFF. DNA for the CDR3: TGCGCCAGCAGCCAAGATTGGGGACAGGGAGGAATTAGCACCGGGGAGCTGTTTTTT.

This clonotype was detected ten times or more. The rearrangement joins TRBV10-3 to TRBJ2-3; 10 nucleotides line up with TRBD2. J was trimmed by 6 bases and V by 8 bases; bases with no gene match: 11. The CDR3 covers 15 residues. The germline gives CDR1 ENHRY, CDR2 SYGVKD. CDR3 bases: TGTGCCATCTCTTTTGGGGTAGCGGGAGGTGATACGCAGTATTTT. Translated, it gives CAISFGVAGGDTQYF.

This clonotype ranks as large. The chain carries TRBV4-1 and TRBJ1-6, with D possibly matching TRBD1 (5 bases). Per the germline V gene, CDR1 is MGHRA and CDR2 is YSYEKL. The CDR3 consists of 14 residues. Deletions cut 0 bases from V and 10 bases from J, with 10 bases between. The CDR3 loop reads CASSQDKGRSPLHF. The CDR3 DNA follows: TGCGCCAGCAGCCAAGACAAGGGGAGGTCACCCCTCCACTTT.

This rearrangement joins TRBV20-1 to TRBJ2-3, with 10 bases that match TRBD2. This CDR3 is 14 amino acids long. CDR1 and CDR2 (germline): DFQATT, SNEGSKA (reference sequence). V lost 3 bases and J lost 3; bases outside the gene matches: 3. The DNA for the CDR3 is TGCAGTGCTAGCCCTAGCGGGAGAACAGATACGCAGTATTTT. This encodes CSASPSGRTDTQYF.

This clonotype was found a few times. The chain is built from TRBV7-2 and TRBJ2-3; D gene uncertain. Germline assignment: CDR1 SGHTA and CDR2 FQGNSA. The CDR3 runs 12 residues. The germline V and J ends were trimmed by 2 bases and 7 bases, with 7 bases remaining between them. The CDR3 sequence is CASSLIPNTQYF. CDR3 sequence (DNA): TGTGCCAGCAGCTTAATTCCTAATACGCAGTATTTT. The full variable domain, completed using reference TRBV7-2 and TRBJ2-3, is GAGVSQSPSNKVTEKGKDVELRCDPISGHTALYWYRQSLGQGLEFLIYFQGNSAPDKSGLPSDRFSAERTGGSVSTLTIQRTQQEDSAVYLCASSLIPNTQYFGPGTRLTVL.

At least ten counts were recorded for this clonotype. CDR3 nucleotide sequence: TGTGCCAGCCGGCGACAGATCGCCTATAATTCACCCCTCCACTTT. Translation: CASRRQIAYNSPLHF. V and J are TRBV27 and TRBJ1-6, with D perhaps matching TRBD1 (5 bases). With 8 bases removed from V and 2 bases from J, the gap between germline ends came to 13 bases. This CDR3 comprises 15 residues. Germline-derived CDR1 and CDR2 are MNHEY and SMNVEV (reference sequence).

This clonotype was seen a handful of times. The rearrangement links TRBV7-2 to TRBJ2-1; no clear D gene. The CDR3 covers 16 residues. Germline lookup yields CDR1 SGHTA and CDR2 FQGNSA. V gave up 1 base and J gave up 6 bases, with 16 bases separating them. In nucleotides, the CDR3 is TGTGCCAGCAGCTTAGAAGGCCTAGGCTTAGCCAATGAGCAGTTCTTC. Its translation: CASSLEGLGLANEQFF.

Here the CDR3 reads CASSFSGTSIEQYF. The CDR3 coding sequence is TGTGCCAGCAGCTTCTCCGGGACTAGCATCGAGCAGTACTTC. The chain links TRBV7-6 to TRBJ2-7, with 9 nucleotides matching TRBD2. CDR1 is SGHVS and CDR2 is FNYEAQ in the germline V gene. V trimming: 3 bases; J trimming: 6 bases; junction bases outside the gene matches: 6. The length of the CDR3 is 14 residues.